This T cell receptor beta chain was obtained from a study of T cell repertoires in cytomegalovirus infection. Study-level information: Indications of both CMV infection and matching HLA type were provided by public TCR beta signatures. Study observations and caveats: The ex vivo response showed dominance by HLA-C-restricted CMV-specific TCR beta clonotypes. CMV carriers with the relevant HLA were identified by cumulative public TCR beta family frequency.

At least ten counts were recorded for this clonotype. The antigen remains unidentified. This CDR3 has 15 amino acids. The germline V gene encodes CDR1 SGHTA and CDR2 FQGNSA. The junction had 1 base not matched to a gene; V was cut back by 3 bases and J by 0 bases. One entry per CDR3 protein, called by TCRdb with MiXCR from the reads. The table includes some 800,000 distinct CDR3 sequences, roughly 28% detected once. The sample in question was cultured CD8+ T cells from PBMCs, obtained from culture after CMV antigen stimulation. The TCR comes from a human donor in good health (CMV status not recorded). Some clones in this sample may be carry-over from other donors' samples. This sequence joins TRBV7-2 and TRBJ2-3; 9 nucleotides align to TRBD1. The CDR3 DNA sequence: TGTGCCAGCAGCTTCGGACAGGGGAGCACAGATACGCAGTATTTT. Residues: CASSFGQGSTDTQYF.